The 31 T cell receptor beta chains reported below all come from one sample, sequenced in a study of shared clonotypes between healthy human individuals. Repertoires were generated with immunoSEQ multiplex PCR, while TCRdb's copy carries only in-frame clones and drops some. The sample has some 1.1 million clones; around three quarters are singletons. Input material: memory CD4+ T cells from PBMCs. Subset noted: CD45RA-negative fraction. These receptors were taken from a man younger than 35 in good health. Some clones in this sample may be carry-over from other donors' samples.

Ten or more counts support this clone. The chain has TRBV5-1 and TRBJ1-4, with TRBD1 as a possible D gene (5 bases). Trimming left V 0 bases short and J 8 bases short, with 14 bases between. The CDR3 is 15 residues long. Per germline, CDR1 SGHRS and CDR2 YFSETQ. In nucleotides, the CDR3 is TGCGCCAGCAGCTTGGGACAGTCCGGCGGGGAAAAACTGTTTTTT. This gives the protein CASSLGQSGGEKLFF.

The genes are TRBV6-5 and TRBJ1-4; D possibly corresponds to TRBD1 (5 bases). CDR1 is MNHEY, CDR2 SVGAGI, per germline. The germline V and J ends were trimmed by 4 bases and 4 bases, with 13 bases remaining between them. The CDR3 is 15 residues long. This CDR3 reads CASSSLGGINEKLFF. CDR3 nucleotide sequence: TGTGCCAGCAGTTCCCTCGGGGGGATTAATGAAAAACTGTTTTTT.

The chain recombines TRBV5-1 with TRBJ2-3, with D possibly being TRBD2 (6 bases). Germline CDR1 is SGHRS and CDR2 is YFSETQ. V lost 5 bases and J lost 8, with 24 bases in between. The CDR3 is made up of 16 amino acids. In nucleotides, the CDR3 is TGCGCCAGCAGGCGAGGTTTGGGACTCGAGGGTGGTACGCAGTATTTT. Encoded protein: CASRRGLGLEGGTQYF.

On this clone: An end of the junction does not agree with germline; a read error may underlie this. The chain carries TRBV5-6 and TRBJ1-2; 11 nucleotides match TRBD1. This CDR3 contains 15 residues. CDR1 and CDR2 from the germline V gene are SGHDT and YYEEEE. The CDR3 here is CASSQPGQGAHGYAF. As DNA, the CDR3 is TGTGCCAGCAGCCAACCAGGACAGGGGGCACATGGCTACGCCTTC. The full variable domain, with the rest looked up from reference TRBV5-6 and TRBJ1-2, is DAGVTQSPTHLIKTRGQQVTLRCSPKSGHDTVSWYQQALGQGPQFIFQYYEEEERQRGNFPDRFSGHQFPNYSSELNVNALLLGDSALYLCASSQPGQGAHGYAFGSGTRLTVV.

The chain links TRBV19 to TRBJ2-1, with D unclear. V was pared by 3 bases and J by 3 bases, with 6 bases between. Germline V gene sequence: CDR1 LNHDA, CDR2 SQIVND (reference sequence). The CDR3 extends over 13 amino acids. The CDR3 nucleotides read TGTGCCAGTAGTATGAGGTTCTACAATGAGCAGTTCTTC. Protein: CASSMRFYNEQFF. Using reference TRBV19 and TRBJ2-1 for the parts outside the CDR3, the full variable domain is DGGITQSPKYLFRKEGQNVTLSCEQNLNHDAMYWYRQDPGQGLRLIYYSQIVNDFQKGDIAEGYSVSREKKESFPLTVTSAQKNPTAFYLCASSMRFYNEQFFGPGTRLTVL.

This clone was observed a handful of times. Written as DNA, the CDR3 is TGTGCCAGCAGGGTAGCCGGGGCCGGAGACGAGCAGTACTTC. It codes for CASRVAGAGDEQYF. This rearrangement joins TRBV27 to TRBJ2-7, with D perhaps TRBD1 or TRBD2 (5 bases each). Trimming took 6 bases from V and 5 from J, leaving 17 bases between them. Germline lookup yields CDR1 MNHEY and CDR2 SMNVEV (reference sequence). The CDR3 sequence is 14 residues long.

The gene calls are TRBV28 and TRBJ2-7; 7 bases are a match to TRBD1. J was trimmed by 2 bases and V by 4 bases; bases with no gene match: 8. The CDR3 is made up of 15 amino acids. Germline V gene sequence: CDR1 MDHEN, CDR2 SYDVKM. CDR3 amino acids: CASSSIRTGTYEQYF. CDR3 sequence (DNA): TGTGCCAGCAGTTCGATTAGGACAGGAACCTACGAGCAGTACTTC.

The gene calls are TRBV27 and TRBJ1-5; maybe TRBD1 (5 bases). V lost 5 bases and J lost 3, with 11 bases in between. The CDR3 consists of 14 residues. Per the germline V gene, CDR1 is MNHEY and CDR2 is SMNVEV (reference sequence). The CDR3, as DNA: TGTGCCAGCAGTAGGGGACGGTTCAATCAGCCCCAGCATTTT. Protein product: CASSRGRFNQPQHF.

This chain joins TRBV29-1 and TRBJ2-5, with D perhaps given as TRBD1 or TRBD2 (5 bases each). Between the trimmed V and J ends, which lost 1 base and 0 bases, there was a span of 6 bases. Germline CDR1 reads SQVTM; CDR2 reads ANQGSEA. The CDR3 is 13 amino acids. CDR3 loop: CSVEGGYQETQYF. In DNA, the CDR3 is TGCAGCGTTGAAGGGGGGTACCAAGAGACCCAGTACTTC.

This sequence joins TRBV5-4 and TRBJ1-1; maybe TRBD1 (6 bases). V was cut by 2 bases and J by 0 bases, with 11 bases left in between. CDR3 length: 15 amino acids. Germline CDR1 reads SGHNT; CDR2 reads YYREEE (reference sequence). CDR3 coding DNA: TGTGCCAGCAGCTTACGGGGGGCGGTGAACACTGAAGCTTTCTTT. This translates into CASSLRGAVNTEAFF.

J is TRBJ2-7 and V is TRBV18, with D possibly TRBD2 on 5 matching bases. From germline, CDR1 is KGHSH and CDR2 LQKENI. This CDR3 comprises 15 residues. V was trimmed by 3 bases and J by 2 bases, leaving 14 bases between them. The DNA of the CDR3 is TGTGCCAGCTCACCTTGGACGGGAAGCGCCTACGAGCAGTACTTC. Translated, it gives CASSPWTGSAYEQYF.

This chain links TRBV10-3 with TRBJ2-3, with D maybe TRBD1 (6 bases). Per the germline V gene, CDR1 is ENHRY and CDR2 is SYGVKD. The CDR3 is made up of 15 amino acids. V lost 3 bases and J 6 bases, leaving 16 bases between the germline ends. This CDR3 reads CAISDQGKGMDTQYF. In DNA, the CDR3 is TGTGCCATCAGTGATCAGGGGAAAGGAATGGATACGCAGTATTTT.

The chain links TRBV6-1 to TRBJ2-4, with 7 bases identical to TRBD1. The germline CDR1 and CDR2 sequences are MNHNS and SASEGT. This CDR3 is built from 15 residues. Trimming at V came to 8 bases and at J to 6 bases, leaving 13 bases not matched to a gene. The CDR3 DNA sequence: TGTGCCAGCCCCCCTGTCGGGACAGCTGGAAACATTCAGTACTTC. Protein sequence: CASPPVGTAGNIQYF.

V is TRBV6-1 and J is TRBJ2-7; the match to TRBD2 covers 10 bases. CDR3 length: 14 amino acids. J was trimmed by 4 bases and V by 6 bases; bases with no gene match: 6. The germline V gene encodes CDR1 MNHNS and CDR2 SASEGT. In DNA, the CDR3 is TGTGCCAGCAGAACCGGGACTAGCGAGTACGAGCAGTACTTC. Protein: CASRTGTSEYEQYF.

About this clone itself: A far larger clone is one nucleotide away, so this likely arose from a read error. V and J are TRBV7-8 and TRBJ2-5; D gene uncertain. Trimming removed 5 bases at V and 0 bases at J, with 1 base between. CDR1 is SGHVS, CDR2 FQNEAQ, per germline. The CDR3 totals 11 residues. The CDR3 nucleotides read TGTGCCAGCAGCGACCAAGAGACCCAGTACTTC. It encodes CASSDQETQYF. Supplemented by reference TRBV7-8 and TRBJ2-5, the full variable domain reads GAGVSQSPRYKVAKRGQDVALRCDPISGHVSLFWYQQALGQGPEFLTYFQNEAQLDKSGLPSDRFFAERPEGSVSTLKIQRTQQEDSAVYLCASSDQETQYFGPGTRLLVL.

The chain links TRBV28 to TRBJ1-2; D unclear. Germline V lookup: CDR1 MDHEN, CDR2 SYDVKM. The CDR3 runs 11 residues. V was trimmed by 6 bases and J by 5 bases, leaving 7 bases between them. DNA of the CDR3: TGTGCCAGCAGAGGAGTGTATGGCTACACCTTC. This translates into CASRGVYGYTF.

This sequence joins TRBV5-6 and TRBJ1-1, with TRBD1 as a possible D gene (5 bases). CDR1 and CDR2 (germline): SGHDT, YYEEEE. Trimming removed 4 bases at V and 4 bases at J, with 14 bases between. The CDR3 totals 14 residues. The CDR3 reads CASSRQGGGTEAFF. In DNA, the CDR3 is TGTGCCAGCAGCCGGCAAGGCGGGGGCACTGAAGCTTTCTTT.

The gene calls are TRBV28 and TRBJ1-1, with D perhaps matching TRBD1 (6 bases). The CDR3 runs to 16 residues. Trimming left V 5 bases short and J 4 bases short, with 20 bases between. The germline CDR1 and CDR2 sequences are MDHEN and SYDVKM. The CDR3 nucleotides are TGTGCCAGCAGTGCTCCTAGGGGGGGAAGAAGCACTGAAGCTTTCTTT. It specifies CASSAPRGGRSTEAFF. Looking up the rest from reference TRBV28 and TRBJ1-1 gives the full variable domain: DVKVTQSSRYLVKRTGEKVFLECVQDMDHENMFWYRQDPGLGLRLIYFSYDVKMKEKGDIPEGYSVSREKKERFSLILESASTNQTSMYLCASSAPRGGRSTEAFFGQGTRLTVV.

CDR3 amino acids: CAGHGTLVYEQYF. The CDR3 bases are TGTGCCGGCCACGGGACACTAGTCTACGAGCAGTACTTC. V and J are TRBV28 and TRBJ2-7; a possible D gene is TRBD1 (6 bases). Looked up from germline, CDR1 is MDHEN and CDR2 is SYDVKM. The V and J ends lost 11 bases and 3 bases respectively, with 17 bases between them. The CDR3 sequence is 13 residues long.

The chain is built from TRBV7-8 and TRBJ2-1; TRBD2 aligns across 11 bases. CDR3 size: 18 residues. Germline CDR1 SGHVS, CDR2 FQNEAQ. Losses at the gene ends were 4 bases for V and 4 bases for J; bases not matched to a gene: 12. The CDR3 DNA is TGTGCCAGCAGCTCCGCTCGACTAGCGGGAAGTTGGTACAATGAGCAGTTCTTC. Protein sequence: CASSSARLAGSWYNEQFF.

The chain employs TRBV28 and TRBJ2-1; D uncertain. CDR1 and CDR2 (germline): MDHEN, SYDVKM. The CDR3 has 14 residues. Trimming removed 6 bases from V and 0 bases from J, with 9 bases in between. The CDR3 loop reads CASRTVSSYNEQFF. The CDR3 region has the DNA TGTGCCAGCAGGACGGTTAGCTCCTACAATGAGCAGTTCTTC.

The count of this clone is one. The rearrangement joins TRBV28 to TRBJ2-2, with D possibly TRBD1 on 6 matching bases. This CDR3 is 14 amino acids long. Trimming took 10 bases from V and 0 from J, leaving 12 bases between them. Germline V gene lookup returns CDR1 MDHEN and CDR2 SYDVKM. CDR3 amino acids: CATTDRSNTGELFF. The CDR3 DNA sequence: TGTGCCACCACGGACAGATCGAACACCGGGGAGCTGTTTTTT.

This chain connects TRBV28 to TRBJ2-7; D is ambiguous. The ends were cut back, 6 bases at V and 6 bases at J, with 15 bases in the middle. CDR3 length: 13 amino acids. Germline assignment: CDR1 MDHEN and CDR2 SYDVKM. The CDR3 protein is CASRNRDLGEQYF. Here the CDR3 DNA reads TGTGCCAGCAGAAATAGAGATTTGGGCGAGCAGTACTTC.

J is TRBJ1-2 and V is TRBV5-4; possible D gene TRBD1, 5 bases. CDR1 and CDR2 (germline): SGHNT, YYREEE (reference sequence). CDR3 length: 14 residues. The V and J ends lost 4 bases and 2 bases respectively, with 12 bases between them. The CDR3 spells CASSPGGDNYGYTF. In DNA form, the CDR3 reads TGTGCCAGCAGCCCCGGGGGGGACAACTATGGCTACACCTTC.

The chain is built from TRBV7-9 and TRBJ1-5, with 7 bases identical to TRBD1. The CDR3 totals 15 residues. V dropped 1 base and J dropped 5; count of bases not matched to a gene: 5. In germline, CDR1 is SEHNR, CDR2 FQNEAQ (reference sequence). CDR3 nucleotide sequence: TGTGCCAGCAGCTTAGGAACACAGGGGTATCAGCCCCAGCATTTT. This encodes CASSLGTQGYQPQHF. The full variable domain, in which reference TRBV7-9 and TRBJ1-5 provide the parts outside the CDR3, is DTGVSQNPRHKITKRGQNVTFRCDPISEHNRLYWYRQTLGQGPEFLTYFQNEAQLEKSRLLSDRFSAERPKGSFSTLEIQRTEQGDSAMYLCASSLGTQGYQPQHFGDGTRLSIL.

V usage is TRBV5-1 and J usage is TRBJ2-6, with D perhaps matching TRBD2 (6 bases). This CDR3 has 18 residues. The V and J ends lost 4 bases and 0 bases respectively, with 17 bases between them. The germline gives CDR1 SGHRS, CDR2 YFSETQ. The CDR3 DNA follows: TGCGCCAGCAGCCGGATGGAAATCGGGAGCTCTGGGGCCAACGTCCTGACTTTC. The encoded protein is CASSRMEIGSSGANVLTF.

This chain joins TRBV10-3 and TRBJ2-7; 8 bases match TRBD2. CDR1 and CDR2 from the germline V gene are ENHRY and SYGVKD. After removal of 3 bases from V and 4 bases from J, the junction contained 14 bases not matched to a gene. The CDR3 length is 17 residues. CDR3 in amino acids: CAISDVPFLAGSYEQYF. CDR3 DNA: TGTGCCATCAGTGACGTTCCCTTTTTAGCGGGGAGTTACGAGCAGTACTTC.

As concerns this clone: The sample carries other DNA sequences with the same CDR3. This chain uses TRBV14 with TRBJ1-4, with D perhaps TRBD1 (6 bases). Germline V CDR1 and CDR2: SGHDN, FVKESK. Trimming left V 4 bases short and J 8 bases short, with 14 bases between. CDR3 length equals 14 residues. CDR3 loop: CASSRGGAGEKLFF. The CDR3 nucleotides are TGTGCCAGCAGCCGGGGGGGGGCTGGCGAAAAACTGTTTTTT.

This clone was recorded once. The chain has TRBV7-8 and TRBJ2-7, with D unclear. The CDR3 is 11 amino acids. Looked up from germline, CDR1 is SGHVS and CDR2 is FQNEAQ. V was shortened by 10 bases and J by 2 bases, with 9 bases between the two germline ends. The CDR3 nucleotides read TGTGCCACGGCCCGGACCTACGAGCAGTACTTC. Translating it yields CATARTYEQYF.

The rearrangement joins TRBV19 to TRBJ1-5, with unresolved D. The CDR3 is 13 amino acids. In germline, CDR1 is LNHDA, CDR2 SQIVND (reference sequence). The ends were cut back, 7 bases at V and 7 bases at J, with 14 bases in the middle. DNA of the CDR3: TGTGCCAGTACTAAACGGGCTGGGCAGCCCCAGCATTTT. It specifies CASTKRAGQPQHF.

The V gene is TRBV19, the J gene TRBJ2-7; TRBD1 aligns across 8 bases. Germline lookup yields CDR1 LNHDA and CDR2 SQIVND (reference sequence). This CDR3 is 15 amino acids long. J was trimmed by 2 bases and V by 5 bases; bases with no gene match: 8. The CDR3 loop is CASSQSTGVAYEQYF. The CDR3 DNA is TGTGCCAGTAGTCAATCGACAGGGGTCGCCTACGAGCAGTACTTC.